Listed below are T cell receptor beta chains from one sample, sequenced in a study of lymphopenia after photon versus proton radiotherapy. Some clones are missing from TCRdb's copy, which holds only in-frame ones; the method was immunoSEQ multiplex PCR. The sample lists almost 30,000 clones; roughly 89% were seen once. Material: peripheral blood, obtained from a patient treated with proton-based radiotherapy. All receptors come from a woman aged 55-70 years with cholangiocarcinoma. Some clones in this sample may be carry-over from other donors' samples. The CDR3 runs from the conserved cysteine through the conserved F or W. The D gene is left open where the match is weak. Not all rows give a size; the values are once, few, many and, for expanded clones, a class.

V	size	D	J	DNA	CDR3
TRBV28	-	-	TRBJ2-6	TGTGCCAGCAGTATGGGACTCTCTGGGGCCAACGTCCTGACTTTC	CASSMGLSGANVLTF
TRBV10-3	-	TRBD1	TRBJ1-6	TGTGCCATCAAGGGGACAGTTGATTCACCCCTCCACTTT	CAIKGTVDSPLHF
TRBV5-1	-	-	TRBJ2-3	TGCGCCAGCAGCTTGGAGTTAGGGGCTGATACGCAGTATTTT	CASSLELGADTQYF
TRBV6-5	-	TRBD1	TRBJ1-1	TGTGCCAGCATACAGGGGCCTGGAGCTTTCTTT	CASIQGPGAFF
TRBV14	-	-	TRBJ2-2	TGTGCCAGCAGCCGTTACGCCCCCTCGGTCTCGAACACCGGGGAGCTGTTTTTT	CASSRYAPSVSNTGELFF
TRBV25-1	-	-	TRBJ1-2	TGTGCCAGCAGCCCCCCTCAAGGCGGGGGAGGTCGCTATGGCTACACCTTC	CASSPPQGGGGRYGYTF
TRBV10-2	-	-	TRBJ1-6	TGCGCCAGCAGTGAGGGTAACCGAATAACACCCCTCCACTTT	CASSEGNRITPLHF
TRBV18	few	-	TRBJ1-1	TGTGCCAGCTCACCAAATAATAATCGGGAAGCTTTCTTT	CASSPNNNREAFF
TRBV2	-	-	TRBJ1-1	TGTGCCAGCCGCAACGACAGAGACACTGAAGCTTTCTTT	CASRNDRDTEAFF
TRBV5-5	-	TRBD1	TRBJ1-1	TGTGCCAGCAGTTCCACAGGGGATGGGTGGACTGAAGCTTTCTTT	CASSSTGDGWTEAFF
TRBV20-1	-	-	TRBJ1-4	TGCAGTGCATATGGCACCCGGCTGTTTTTT	CSAYGTRLFF
TRBV7-9	-	-	TRBJ1-5	TGTGCCAGCAGCCCAGAACGGTGGGATCAGCCCCAGCATTTT	CASSPERWDQPQHF
TRBV6-5	-	TRBD1	TRBJ2-7	TGTGCCAGCAGCCGCGGACAGGGTAATTACGAGCAGTACTTC	CASSRGQGNYEQYF
TRBV7-3	-	-	TRBJ2-1	TGTGCCAGCTCGTCGAGCTCCTACAATGAGCAGTTCTTC	CASSSSSYNEQFF
TRBV5-1	-	-	TRBJ2-2	TGCGCCAGCAGCAACGGACAGTACACCGGGGAGCTGTTTTTT	CASSNGQYTGELFF
TRBV7-9	-	-	TRBJ2-2	TGTGCCAGCAGTACTACCGGGGAGCTGTTTTTT	CASSTTGELFF
TRBV9	once	-	TRBJ2-2	TGTGCCAGCAGCGTAGCTACCCTCGCCGACACCGGGGAGCTGTTTTTT	CASSVATLADTGELFF
TRBV18	few	-	TRBJ1-3	TGTGCCAGCTCACCGCCCCTTACATTCTCTGGAAACACCATATATTTT	CASSPPLTFSGNTIYF
TRBV7-9	few	-	TRBJ1-2	TGTGCCAGCAGCCTGACACTCTATGGCTACACCTTC	CASSLTLYGYTF
TRBV2	few	-	TRBJ2-3	TGTGCCAGCGGTATAGTGGAAGATACGCAGTATTTT	CASGIVEDTQYF
TRBV6-5	-	TRBD2	TRBJ2-3	TGTGCCAGCAAACCGGGACTAGCGTTTGATACGCAGTATTTT	CASKPGLAFDTQYF
TRBV30	-	-	TRBJ2-5	TGTGCCTGGAGTCGGAGGGAGACCCAGTACTTC	CAWSRRETQYF